This passage covers 29 T cell receptor beta chains from one sample sequenced in a study of cytomegalovirus exposure and HLA in healthy donors. Primers for the PCR totalled 60 Vbeta and 13 Jbeta. The data were produced by immunoSEQ multiplex PCR, yet TCRdb's version contains in-frame clones alone and is incomplete. The table has around 150,000 clones, approximately 82% seen once; the top ten hold approximately 1.5%. Sequenced: PBMCs. These TCRs come from a man aged 25-45 years in good health and CMV-seropositive.

This clone was found a few times. This sequence joins TRBV5-1 and TRBJ1-1, with TRBD1 matching over 9 bases. The V gene's germline CDR1 is SGHRS and CDR2 YFSETQ. With 4 bases clipped from V and 1 base from J, the junction kept 5 bases outside the gene matches. The CDR3 has 15 amino acids. The CDR3 loop reads CASSVNRGQNTEAFF. As DNA, the CDR3 is TGCGCCAGCAGCGTCAACAGGGGGCAGAACACTGAAGCTTTCTTT.

The chain combines TRBV6-5 with TRBJ2-5, with D perhaps TRBD2 (5 bases). Germline V gene data show CDR1 as MNHEY and CDR2 as SVGAGI. V was clipped by 4 bases and J by 5 bases, with 20 bases between them. The CDR3 covers 16 residues. CDR3 protein: CASSLGLLAGEETQYF. As DNA, the CDR3 is TGTGCCAGCAGTTTGGGCCTCTTGGCCGGGGAGGAGACCCAGTACTTC.

The V gene is TRBV5-1, the J gene TRBJ1-2; D perhaps matches TRBD1 (5 bases). Trimming shortened V by 4 bases and J by 8 bases, and 18 bases separated the two germline ends. This CDR3 is 14 amino acids long. Germline CDR1 and CDR2: SGHRS and YFSETQ. Here the CDR3 reads CASSLSGREMGYTF. The CDR3 DNA reads as TGCGCCAGCAGCCTCTCAGGGCGGGAAATGGGCTACACCTTC.

The chain has TRBV6-6 and TRBJ1-4, with D unresolved. Germline V gene lookup returns CDR1 MNHNY and CDR2 SVGAGI (reference sequence). The CDR3 contains 14 residues. Trimming shortened V by 2 bases and J by 4 bases, and 8 bases separated the two germline ends. The chain's CDR3 is CASSYRRNNEKLFF. In DNA form, the CDR3 reads TGTGCCAGCAGTTACAGGCGGAATAATGAAAAACTGTTTTTT.

The V and J genes are TRBV19 and TRBJ2-7, with D perhaps TRBD2 (6 bases). Germline V gene data show CDR1 as LNHDA and CDR2 as SQIVND (reference sequence). The CDR3 spans 13 residues. With 3 bases removed from V and 6 bases from J, the gap between germline ends came to 12 bases. CDR3 sequence (DNA): TGTGCCAGTAGTATCGGAGGGAGCGGCGAGCAGTACTTC. It specifies CASSIGGSGEQYF.

This chain joins TRBV30 and TRBJ2-2, with D uncertain. Trimming removed 0 bases from V and 0 bases from J, with 11 bases in between. Germline assignment: CDR1 GTSNPN and CDR2 SVGIG (reference sequence). The length of the CDR3 is 16 residues. The CDR3 loop reads CAWSVNKFANTGELFF. Here the CDR3 DNA reads TGTGCCTGGAGTGTAAACAAGTTCGCGAACACCGGGGAGCTGTTTTTT.

This sequence joins TRBV27 and TRBJ1-1; TRBD1 matches at 10 bases. The CDR3 has 14 residues. Trimming at V came to 3 bases and at J to 6 bases, leaving 4 bases not matched to a gene. Germline V gene lookup returns CDR1 MNHEY and CDR2 SMNVEV (reference sequence). CDR3 in DNA: TGTGCCAGCAGTTTCGGGACAGGGGCTTCTGAAGCTTTCTTT. Translated: CASSFGTGASEAFF.

This sequence joins TRBV4-1 and TRBJ2-2; D might be TRBD2 (6 bases). Trimming stripped 5 bases from V and 3 bases from J, with 16 bases between. The CDR3 spans 16 residues. Per the germline V gene, CDR1 is MGHRA and CDR2 is YSYEKL. The CDR3 DNA sequence: TGCGCCAGCAGCACGGCCGGGGGTCCGTACACCGGGGAGCTGTTTTTT. Translation gives CASSTAGGPYTGELFF.

This clone was found once. The chain employs TRBV7-9 and TRBJ2-7; D might be TRBD2 (5 bases). Germline loops: CDR1 SEHNR, CDR2 FQNEAQ (reference sequence). The CDR3 totals 14 residues. With 6 bases removed from V and 0 bases from J, the gap between germline ends came to 12 bases. The CDR3 spells CASSQPTTSYEQYF. The CDR3 region has the DNA TGTGCCAGCAGTCAGCCGACTACCTCCTACGAGCAGTACTTC.

This clone appeared a few times. The rearrangement joins TRBV28 to TRBJ2-7; TRBD1 aligns across 8 bases. The CDR3 contains 14 residues. V was pared by 7 bases and J by 0 bases, with 5 bases of the junction left unmatched. Per germline, CDR1 MDHEN and CDR2 SYDVKM. The chain's CDR3 is CASIPDRDSYEQYF. Here the CDR3 DNA reads TGTGCCAGCATTCCGGACAGGGACTCCTACGAGCAGTACTTC.

V and J are TRBV5-4 and TRBJ2-7; 15 bases map to TRBD2. Germline trimming cut 2 bases from V and 5 bases from J; bases unmatched to any gene: 5. The CDR3 is made up of 16 amino acids. The germline V gene has CDR1 SGHNT and CDR2 YYREEE (reference sequence). The CDR3 loop reads CASSFPGTSGRHEQYF. CDR3 DNA sequence: TGTGCCAGCAGCTTTCCCGGGACTAGCGGGAGGCACGAGCAGTACTTC.

The rearrangement uses TRBV6-4 and TRBJ2-1; 9 bases line up with TRBD2. The CDR3 is 16 residues long. V gave up 0 bases and J gave up 4 bases; unmatched junction bases: 4. The germline V gene has CDR1 MRHNA and CDR2 SNTAGT. In nucleotides, the CDR3 is TGTGCCAGCAGTGACTCGGCTAGCGGGGAATACAATGAGCAGTTCTTC. It is translated as CASSDSASGEYNEQFF.

CDR3 residues: CSAGGRNTIYF. The CDR3 nucleotides read TGCAGTGCGGGGGGGAGAAACACCATATATTTT. The V and J genes are TRBV20-1 and TRBJ1-3; perhaps TRBD1 as D (5 bases). V gave up 6 bases and J gave up 5 bases, with 8 bases separating them. This CDR3 comprises 11 residues. CDR1 and CDR2 from the germline V gene are DFQATT and SNEGSKA (reference sequence).

The V gene is TRBV28, the J gene TRBJ2-5; weak D call: TRBD2 (6 bases). The J call is in doubt because the DNA end fits TRBJ2-7 better. The CDR3 contains 15 residues. Looked up from germline, CDR1 is MDHEN and CDR2 is SYDVKM. CDR3 sequence (DNA): TGTGCCAGCAGTGCCCCCGGGACTCAAGGCTACGAGCAGTACTTC. As protein: CASSAPGTQGYEQYF.

The V gene is TRBV5-4, the J gene TRBJ2-5, with TRBD2 matching 9 bases. This CDR3 has 15 amino acids. J was trimmed by 6 bases and V by 4 bases; bases with no gene match: 10. The germline V gene encodes CDR1 SGHNT and CDR2 YYREEE (reference sequence). The CDR3: CASSAIAGEAKTQYF. CDR3 nucleotides: TGTGCCAGCAGCGCAATAGCGGGAGAAGCGAAGACCCAGTACTTC.

The rearrangement joins TRBV19 to TRBJ1-1; D is unresolved. This CDR3 is 12 amino acids long. V shed 5 bases and J shed 2 bases, with 6 bases lying between them. Germline V gives CDR1 LNHDA, CDR2 SQIVND (reference sequence). DNA for the CDR3: TGTGCCAGTAGTGGACTAAACACTGAAGCTTTCTTT. Encoded protein: CASSGLNTEAFF.

The rearrangement links TRBV27 to TRBJ1-4; the D gene is possibly TRBD1 (6 bases). The CDR3 is made up of 13 amino acids. V was clipped by 4 bases and J by 6 bases, with 9 bases between them. Germline CDR1 is MNHEY and CDR2 is SMNVEV (reference sequence). This CDR3 reads CASSSGVDEKLFF. The CDR3 DNA reads as TGTGCCAGCAGTTCAGGGGTGGATGAAAAACTGTTTTTT.

The J gene is TRBJ2-5, the V gene TRBV5-1; D possibly corresponds to TRBD1 (6 bases). V lost 3 bases and J lost 0, with 9 bases in between. The CDR3 extends over 14 amino acids. CDR1 SGHRS and CDR2 YFSETQ come from the germline V gene. The CDR3 region has the DNA TGCGCCAGCAGCTCCGGGACACACCAAGAGACCCAGTACTTC. It specifies CASSSGTHQETQYF. Full variable domain (remainder filled in from reference TRBV5-1 and TRBJ2-5): KAGVTQTPRYLIKTRGQQVTLSCSPISGHRSVSWYQQTPGQGLQFLFEYFSETQRNKGNFPGRFSGRQFSNSRSEMNVSTLELGDSALYLCASSSGTHQETQYFGPGTRLLVL.

The rearrangement links TRBV2 to TRBJ1-5; TRBD1 matches 10 bases. The CDR3 sequence is 16 residues long. CDR1 and CDR2 (germline): SNHLY, FYNNEI. J gave up 6 bases and V 6 bases, and 11 bases lay outside the gene matches. The CDR3 region is CASRKPGQGLGQPQHF. CDR3 nucleotides: TGTGCCAGCAGAAAACCGGGACAGGGGCTGGGTCAGCCCCAGCATTTT.

V and J are TRBV23-1 and TRBJ1-4, with D unresolved. TRBV23-1 is annotated as an ORF whose role is uncertain. This CDR3 has 10 residues. Trimming took 6 bases from V and 6 from J, leaving 2 bases between them. The CDR3 here is CASSDEKLFF. CDR3 nucleotide sequence: TGCGCCAGCAGCGATGAAAAACTGTTTTTT.

The chain recombines TRBV5-8 with TRBJ2-1, with D possibly TRBD2 on 6 matching bases. The CDR3 has 13 residues. Germline V CDR1 and CDR2: SGHTS, YDEGEE. The V end was cut by 6 bases, the J end by 9 bases, with 16 bases between. The DNA of the CDR3 is TGTGCCAGCATGGGTGAGCTGGGGGGTGAGCAGTTCTTC. It is translated as CASMGELGGEQFF.

The genes are TRBV28 and TRBJ2-1; possibly TRBD2 for D (6 bases). The CDR3 loop spans 13 amino acids. Per germline, CDR1 MDHEN and CDR2 SYDVKM. V was clipped by 4 bases and J by 16 bases, with 20 bases between them. In DNA form, the CDR3 reads TGTGCCAGCAGTTCCTACCTTCGGGGGAGGTCTTTCTTC. Translating gives CASSSYLRGRSFF. Together with reference TRBV28 and TRBJ2-1, the CDR3 gives the full variable domain: DVKVTQSSRYLVKRTGEKVFLECVQDMDHENMFWYRQDPGLGLRLIYFSYDVKMKEKGDIPEGYSVSREKKERFSLILESASTNQTSMYLCASSSYLRGRSFFGPGTRLTVL.

This rearrangement joins TRBV4-2 to TRBJ2-1, with 9 bases lining up with TRBD1. Germline trimming cut 0 bases from V and 8 bases from J; bases unmatched to any gene: 11. Germline-derived CDR1 and CDR2 are LGHNA and YNFKEQ. The CDR3 covers 17 residues. The CDR3 DNA follows: TGTGCCAGCAGCCAAGAAATAGAAGGGACAGGGTCTCATGAGCAGTTCTTC. Translating gives CASSQEIEGTGSHEQFF.

The chain links TRBV29-1 to TRBJ2-5, with D possibly TRBD2 on 5 matching bases. The CDR3 length is 11 residues. V was cut by 5 bases and J by 5 bases, with 9 bases left in between. Germline CDR1 is SQVTM and CDR2 is ANQGSEA. CDR3 in amino acids: CSVLGGETQYF. As DNA, the CDR3 is TGCAGCGTTTTGGGCGGGGAGACCCAGTACTTC.

This clone turned up a few times. The rearrangement uses TRBV2 and TRBJ2-5, with TRBD2 matching over 7 bases. V lost 9 bases, J lost 4 bases, and 2 bases stayed unmatched. This CDR3 is built from 11 residues. Germline V gene sequence: CDR1 SNHLY, CDR2 FYNNEI. CDR3 amino acids: CASGLGETQYF. The CDR3 DNA follows: TGTGCCAGTGGACTAGGAGAGACCCAGTACTTC.

The chain joins TRBV11-3 to TRBJ1-2; D remains unclear. This CDR3 contains 12 residues. Trimming took off 8 bases at V and 4 bases at J, with 11 bases between the two ends. CDR1 and CDR2 (germline): SGHNT, YENEEA. The CDR3 region is CASGSFSYGYTF. CDR3 DNA: TGTGCCAGCGGTTCATTCAGCTATGGCTACACCTTC. The full variable domain, in which reference TRBV11-3 and TRBJ1-2 provide the parts outside the CDR3, is EAGVVQSPRYKIIEKKQPVAFWCNPISGHNTLYWYLQNLGQGPELLIRYENEEAVDDSQLPKDRFSAERLKGVDSTLKIQPAELGDSAVYLCASGSFSYGYTFGSGTRLTVV.

This sequence joins TRBV5-1 and TRBJ1-1; no definite D call. Deletions cut 0 bases from V and 1 base from J, with 7 bases between. The CDR3 totals 14 residues. CDR1 is SGHRS, CDR2 YFSETQ, per germline. The CDR3 spells CASSLGGENTEAFF. CDR3 bases: TGCGCCAGCAGCTTGGGCGGAGAGAACACTGAAGCTTTCTTT.

The CDR3 DNA sequence: TGTGCCAGCGGGAGACCACCGAACACTGAAGCTTTCTTT. Translating gives CASGRPPNTEAFF. The chain couples TRBV28 to TRBJ1-1, with unresolved D. V was trimmed by 8 bases and J by 1 base, leaving 11 bases between them. The CDR3 has 13 amino acids. CDR1 is MDHEN, CDR2 SYDVKM, per germline.

This rearrangement joins TRBV28 to TRBJ1-3; 7 bases agree with TRBD1. Germline trimming cut 3 bases from V and 4 bases from J; bases unmatched to any gene: 18. CDR3 length: 19 residues. Germline CDR1 MDHEN, CDR2 SYDVKM. CDR3 region: CASSLPHDETGIYGNTIYF. The CDR3 coding sequence is TGTGCCAGCAGTTTGCCCCACGACGAGACAGGGATCTACGGAAACACCATATATTTT.